This T cell receptor (beta chain) was identified during a study of shared clonotypes between healthy human individuals. Assay used: immunoSEQ multiplex PCR; TCRdb lists only in-frame clones, some missing. The sample carries some 2,100,000 clones, 90% to 95% recorded once. Naivety among CD8 cells was defined by CD45RO negativity and positive CCR7 selection, thereby excluding terminally differentiated effector memory CD45RA+ cells. The sample taken for sequencing was naive CD8+ T cells from PBMCs. This receptor was taken from a man aged 18 to 29 in good health. Some clones in this sample may be carry-over from other donors' samples.

In DNA form, the CDR3 reads TGCGCCAGCAGCGGAGGGTCGGGGACACCAAGAGCAGGGTATGGCTACACCTTC. Protein product: CASSGGSGTPRAGYGYTF. The chain couples TRBV5-1 to TRBJ1-2; the D gene is possibly TRBD1 (6 bases). CDR3 length: 18 amino acids. Trimming stripped 4 bases from V and 5 bases from J, with 27 bases between. The germline CDR1 and CDR2 sequences are SGHRS and YFSETQ.